The sequence of this T cell receptor beta chain was determined in a study of Ad26.COV2.S vaccination and SARS-CoV-2 variants. General observations from the study: Spike-specific TCR breadth was greater after Ad26.COV2.S than placebo.

Treatment reported: around 19 received Ad26.COV2.S at low or high dose, single or two shots; 5 received placebo; per-sample allocation not given. Sampling took place 63 days after the first vaccine or placebo injection. TCRdb keeps only in-frame clones here, not all; method: immunoSEQ multiplex PCR. The data show about 320,000 clones, just over 85% seen once. This CDR3 comprises 14 residues. Looked up from germline, CDR1 is MNHNS and CDR2 is SASEGT. V was cut by 3 bases and J by 1 base, with 9 bases left in between. This clone occurred a few times. Its antigen is not known. The receptor's source is a person between 18 and 65 years old who received the Ad26.COV2.S COVID-19 vaccine or a placebo. The chain recombines TRBV6-1 with TRBJ1-1; D perhaps matches TRBD1 (6 bases). The sample here was peripheral blood, taken in a trial of Ad26.COV2.S vaccine versus placebo. The chain's CDR3 is CASSDGQTNTEAFF. In nucleotides, the CDR3 is TGTGCCAGCAGTGATGGACAGACGAACACTGAAGCTTTCTTT.